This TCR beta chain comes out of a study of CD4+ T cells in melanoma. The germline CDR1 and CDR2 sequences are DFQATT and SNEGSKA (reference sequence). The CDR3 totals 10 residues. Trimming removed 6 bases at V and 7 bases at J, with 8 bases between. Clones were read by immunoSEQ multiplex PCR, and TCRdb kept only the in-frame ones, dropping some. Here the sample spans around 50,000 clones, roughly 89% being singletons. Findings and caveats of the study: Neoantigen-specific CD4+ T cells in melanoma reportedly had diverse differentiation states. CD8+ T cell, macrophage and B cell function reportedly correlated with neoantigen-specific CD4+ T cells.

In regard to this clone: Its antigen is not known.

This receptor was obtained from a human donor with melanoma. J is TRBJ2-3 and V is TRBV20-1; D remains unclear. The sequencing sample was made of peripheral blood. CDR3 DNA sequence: TGCAGTGCCTTCAGGTATACGCAGTATTTT. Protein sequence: CSAFRYTQYF.